The rows below give T cell receptor beta chains drawn from one sample of a study of cytomegalovirus exposure and HLA in healthy donors. Sequencing was performed with immunoSEQ multiplex PCR; in TCRdb, only in-frame clones are kept and a portion is missing. The profile shows around 300,000 clones, roughly 87% of them singletons. Material for sequencing was PBMCs. The source of these receptors is a woman in her thirties in good health and CMV-seropositive. CDR3s include the opening cysteine and the closing phenylalanine or tryptophan. The D gene is left open where the match is weak. Clone size appears in some rows only: once, few, many, or a class for an expanded clone.

d_gene	v_gene	j_gene	abundance	CDR3aa	CDR3nt
TRBD1	TRBV18	TRBJ1-1	NA	CASSPRGPPDTEAFF	TGTGCCAGCTCACCAAGGGGGCCGCCGGACACTGAAGCTTTCTTT
NA	TRBV6-5	TRBJ1-4	NA	CASSYSLRREKLFF	TGTGCCAGCAGTTACTCGCTCCGACGTGAAAAACTGTTTTTT
NA	TRBV6-5	TRBJ2-2	NA	CASRRTFDTGELFF	TGTGCCAGCCGGAGGACTTTCGACACCGGGGAGCTGTTTTTT
TRBD1	TRBV2	TRBJ1-4	NA	CASSLDRGNEKLFF	TGTGCCAGCAGTCTGGACAGGGGGAATGAAAAACTGTTTTTT
TRBD1	TRBV28	TRBJ1-1	NA	CASILEGATEAFF	TGTGCCAGCATTCTCGAGGGGGCGACTGAAGCTTTCTTT
NA	TRBV14	TRBJ2-1	NA	CASSQANEQFF	TGTGCCAGCAGCCAAGCCAATGAGCAGTTCTTC
NA	TRBV28	TRBJ1-2	NA	CASSSPAAYGYTF	TGTGCCAGCAGTTCTCCCGCCGCCTATGGCTACACCTTC
NA	TRBV7-8	TRBJ2-1	NA	CASSFRDDEQFF	TGTGCCAGCAGCTTTAGAGATGATGAGCAGTTCTTC
NA	TRBV4-1	TRBJ2-7	NA	CASSVGGLGEQYF	TGCGCCAGCAGCGTGGGGGGGCTCGGCGAGCAGTACTTC
NA	TRBV28	TRBJ1-4	once	CASSSRDSNEKLFF	TGTGCCAGCAGTTCCCGGGACTCTAATGAAAAACTGTTTTTT
NA	TRBV13	TRBJ2-5	NA	CASSSGYQETQYF	TGTGCCAGCAGCTCGGGCTACCAAGAGACCCAGTACTTC
NA	TRBV29-1	TRBJ1-1	few	CSVERKGVNTEAFF	TGCAGCGTTGAACGGAAGGGGGTGAACACTGAAGCTTTCTTT
TRBD2	TRBV9	TRBJ2-1	NA	CASSVGPSGDNEQFF	TGTGCCAGCAGCGTAGGGCCTAGCGGGGACAATGAGCAGTTCTTC
NA	TRBV19	TRBJ1-1	NA	CASSIASLGGNTEAFF	TGTGCCAGTAGTATAGCGTCCTTGGGGGGGAACACTGAAGCTTTCTTT
NA	TRBV5-1	TRBJ1-1	NA	CASSLEGGEAFF	TGCGCCAGCAGCTTGGAGGGAGGCGAAGCTTTCTTT
TRBD1	TRBV5-1	TRBJ1-1	NA	CASSYQGAEDTEAFF	TGCGCCAGCAGCTATCAGGGGGCCGAGGACACTGAAGCTTTCTTT
NA	TRBV6-5	TRBJ1-2	NA	CASSYSGRQYYGYTF	TGTGCCAGCAGTTACTCAGGGCGACAGTACTATGGCTACACCTTC
NA	TRBV13	TRBJ2-1	NA	CASSFAGGGNEQFF	TGTGCCAGCAGCTTCGCAGGGGGGGGCAATGAGCAGTTCTTC
NA	TRBV27	TRBJ2-5	NA	CASSLAGSIQETQYF	TGTGCCAGCAGTTTAGCGGGATCAATCCAAGAGACCCAGTACTTC
NA	TRBV28	TRBJ2-1	NA	CASRATVNEQFF	TGTGCCAGCAGGGCAACGGTCAATGAGCAGTTCTTC
TRBD2	TRBV6-1	TRBJ2-3	NA	CASSEERGPDTQYF	TGTGCCAGCAGTGAAGAGCGGGGCCCTGATACGCAGTATTTT
NA	TRBV2	TRBJ2-7	NA	CASGQVYEQYF	TGTGCCAGCGGCCAGGTTTACGAGCAGTACTTC
TRBD1	TRBV9	TRBJ1-2	NA	CASSVEGTGSIYGYTF	TGTGCCAGCAGCGTAGAAGGGACAGGGAGTATCTATGGCTACACCTTC
NA	TRBV5-6	TRBJ1-1	NA	CASSLVSYNTEAFF	TGTGCCAGCAGCTTGGTCAGCTACAACACTGAAGCTTTCTTT
NA	TRBV18	TRBJ2-3	NA	CASSRTSGTDTQYF	TGTGCCAGCTCACGCACTTCGGGAACAGATACGCAGTATTTT
NA	TRBV7-9	TRBJ2-7	NA	CATSPYDRVYEQYF	TGTGCCACCAGCCCCTATGACAGAGTCTACGAGCAGTACTTC
NA	TRBV4-3	TRBJ2-1	NA	CASSQDPGVPNEQFF	TGCGCCAGCAGCCAAGACCCGGGGGTCCCCAATGAGCAGTTCTTC
TRBD2	TRBV28	TRBJ2-7	NA	CASSFLPGTATSGSRSYEQYF	TGTGCCAGCAGTTTCCTTCCCGGGACAGCGACTAGCGGAAGCCGATCCTACGAGCAGTACTTC
TRBD1	TRBV9	TRBJ1-2	NA	CASSGTGTGGRYGYTF	TGTGCCAGCAGCGGAACCGGGACAGGGGGCAGGTATGGCTACACCTTC